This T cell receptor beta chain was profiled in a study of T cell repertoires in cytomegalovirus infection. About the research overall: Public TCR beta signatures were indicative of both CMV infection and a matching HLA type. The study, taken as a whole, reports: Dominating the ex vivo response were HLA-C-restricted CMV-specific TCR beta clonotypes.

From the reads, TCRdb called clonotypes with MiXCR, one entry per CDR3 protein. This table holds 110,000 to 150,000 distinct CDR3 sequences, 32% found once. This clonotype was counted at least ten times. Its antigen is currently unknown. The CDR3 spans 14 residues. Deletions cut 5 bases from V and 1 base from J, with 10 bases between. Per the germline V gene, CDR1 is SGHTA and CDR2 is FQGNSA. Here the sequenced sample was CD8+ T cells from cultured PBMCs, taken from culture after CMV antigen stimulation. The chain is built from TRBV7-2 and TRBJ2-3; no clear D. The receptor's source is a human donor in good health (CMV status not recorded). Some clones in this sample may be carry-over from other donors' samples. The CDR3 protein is CASSPLSGTDTQYF. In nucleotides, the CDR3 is TGTGCCAGCAGCCCACTCTCGGGCACAGATACGCAGTATTTT.